These 19 T cell receptor beta chains were all obtained from the same sample, sequenced in a study of PD-L1 blockade in urothelial cancer. Using immunoSEQ multiplex PCR, the repertoire was profiled, and TCRdb retains in-frame clones only, with some absent. The sample carries under 30,000 clones, about 83% recorded once. The sample in question was PBMCs, obtained around atezolizumab (anti-PD-L1) treatment. These receptors originate from a man in his fifties with urothelial cancer.

The chain is built from TRBV5-1 and TRBJ2-7, with D perhaps matching TRBD2 (5 bases). The CDR3 runs 13 residues. Between the trimmed V and J ends, which lost 0 bases and 3 bases, there was a span of 7 bases. Germline lookup yields CDR1 SGHRS and CDR2 YFSETQ. The CDR3 reads CASSLAGSYEQYF. For the CDR3, the DNA is TGCGCCAGCAGCTTGGCGGGGAGCTACGAGCAGTACTTC.

The chain uses TRBV2 and TRBJ2-2, with TRBD1 matching over 8 bases. The V segment lost 8 bases and the J segment 8 bases; nucleotides outside the gene matches: 10. Per the germline V gene, CDR1 is SNHLY and CDR2 is FYNNEI. The CDR3 runs to 14 residues. CDR3 loop: CASRTQGVRGELFF. The CDR3 nucleotides are TGTGCCAGCCGCACACAGGGGGTTAGGGGGGAGCTGTTTTTT.

This chain links TRBV5-6 with TRBJ1-5; 9 bases match TRBD1. Germline CDR1 SGHDT, CDR2 YYEEEE. The CDR3 covers 17 residues. Trimming removed 3 bases from V and 2 bases from J; junction bases left unmatched: 9. CDR3 loop: CASSYTGTGRRNQPQHF. The CDR3 nucleotides read TGTGCCAGCAGCTACACCGGGACAGGGAGGCGCAATCAGCCCCAGCATTTT.

The chain uses TRBV29-1 and TRBJ1-2; 10 bases agree with TRBD1. The CDR3 runs 13 residues. The germline CDR1 and CDR2 sequences are SQVTM and ANQGSEA. Trimming at V came to 5 bases and at J to 5 bases, leaving 5 bases not matched to a gene. The CDR3 is CSVYGTGEYGYTF. Here the CDR3 DNA reads TGCAGCGTTTATGGGACAGGGGAGTATGGCTACACCTTC. Based on the CDR3 plus reference TRBV29-1 and TRBJ1-2, the full variable domain is SAVISQKPSRDICQRGTSLTIQCQVDSQVTMMFWYRQQPGQSLTLIATANQGSEATYESGFVIDKFPISRPNLTFSTLTVSNMSPEDSSIYLCSVYGTGEYGYTFGSGTRLTVV.

The V gene is TRBV12-5, the J gene TRBJ2-1; D uncertain. V was pared by 7 bases and J by 9 bases, with 10 bases between. Germline loops: CDR1 LGHNT, CDR2 FRNRAP. This CDR3 has 11 residues. CDR3: CASASRGEQFF. In nucleotides, the CDR3 is TGTGCTAGTGCTAGTCGCGGTGAGCAGTTCTTC.

The chain uses TRBV9 and TRBJ2-2; D remains ambiguous. Germline-derived CDR1 and CDR2 are SGDLS and YYNGEE. The V and J ends lost 0 bases and 6 bases respectively, with 3 bases between them. The CDR3 has 12 residues. The CDR3 reads CASSVGPGELFF. The CDR3 DNA sequence: TGTGCCAGCAGCGTAGGGCCCGGGGAGCTGTTTTTT.

V and J are TRBV5-3 and TRBJ2-7, with a possible D match to TRBD2 (7 bases). TRBV5-3 is marked as an open reading frame, function uncertain. Deletions cut 4 bases from V and 2 bases from J, with 13 bases between. The length of the CDR3 is 14 residues. The CDR3 reads CARSRTGGPYEQYF. DNA of the CDR3: TGTGCCAGAAGCCGGACCGGGGGGCCCTACGAGCAGTACTTC.

This clone came up once. The chain employs TRBV27 and TRBJ2-1; 7 bases are a match to TRBD2. Per the germline V gene, CDR1 is MNHEY and CDR2 is SMNVEV (reference sequence). V lost 5 bases and J lost 3; bases outside the gene matches: 4. The CDR3 covers 14 residues. CDR3 sequence (DNA): TGTGCCAGCAGTCGCCGGACTAGCTACAATGAGCAGTTCTTC. Translating it yields CASSRRTSYNEQFF.

This clone has a single count. The rearrangement uses TRBV27 and TRBJ2-3; D unresolved. CDR1 is MNHEY and CDR2 is SMNVEV in the germline V gene (reference sequence). Deletions cut 6 bases from V and 2 bases from J, with 9 bases between. The CDR3 extends over 13 amino acids. The CDR3 is CASRSHPTDTQYF. The CDR3, as DNA: TGTGCCAGCAGATCACACCCCACAGATACGCAGTATTTT.

This chain links TRBV7-2 with TRBJ2-1; D may be TRBD1 (5 bases). Germline V CDR1 and CDR2: SGHTA, FQGNSA. Trimming stripped 6 bases from V and 2 bases from J, with 14 bases between. The CDR3 is 15 residues long. CDR3 protein: CASRLTDVPYNEQFF. The CDR3 DNA reads TGTGCCAGCAGACTGACAGACGTTCCCTACAATGAGCAGTTCTTC.

The rearrangement uses TRBV6-1 and TRBJ1-1; 7 nucleotides line up with TRBD1. The germline gives CDR1 MNHNS, CDR2 SASEGT. V gave up 5 bases and J gave up 8 bases; unmatched junction bases: 8. This CDR3 contains 13 residues. CDR3 nucleotides: TGTGCCAGCAGTTGGACAGGCGAAAGAGAAGCTTTCTTT. This translates into CASSWTGEREAFF.

The chain has TRBV13 and TRBJ2-7; D might be TRBD2 (6 bases). This CDR3 spans 14 amino acids. The V gene lost 4 bases and the J gene lost 2 bases, with 12 bases spanning the gap. CDR1 and CDR2 (germline): PRHDT, FYEKMQ (reference sequence). The CDR3 protein is CASSSGLTTYEQYF. CDR3 nucleotide sequence: TGTGCCAGCAGCTCGGGACTCACAACCTACGAGCAGTACTTC.

CDR3 nucleotides: TGTGCCAGCAGCCGGGTCGGAAGCGGCCGCGGCAAGGAGCAGTACTTC. It codes for CASSRVGSGRGKEQYF. The J gene is TRBJ2-7, the V gene TRBV5-4, with D perhaps matching TRBD2 (5 bases). The V end lost 4 bases, the J end lost 7 bases, and 24 bases lay between the germline ends. The CDR3 length is 16 residues. Germline V gene data show CDR1 as SGHNT and CDR2 as YYREEE (reference sequence).

The gene calls are TRBV7-9 and TRBJ2-1; tentatively, D is TRBD2 (5 bases). Germline V lookup: CDR1 SEHNR, CDR2 FQNEAQ (reference sequence). This CDR3 is 18 amino acids long. The V and J ends lost 1 base and 0 bases respectively, with 16 bases between them. This CDR3 is CASSLVFGVGSSYNEQFF. CDR3 in DNA: TGTGCCAGCAGCTTAGTCTTCGGGGTTGGTAGCTCCTACAATGAGCAGTTCTTC. The full variable domain, its missing parts supplied by reference TRBV7-9 and TRBJ2-1, is DTGVSQNPRHKITKRGQNVTFRCDPISEHNRLYWYRQTLGQGPEFLTYFQNEAQLEKSRLLSDRFSAERPKGSFSTLEIQRTEQGDSAMYLCASSLVFGVGSSYNEQFFGPGTRLTVL.

The rearrangement uses TRBV7-9 and TRBJ1-5, with D possibly TRBD1 on 6 matching bases. The CDR3 sequence is 17 residues long. Trimming left V 5 bases short and J 2 bases short, with 19 bases between. Germline CDR1 is SEHNR and CDR2 is FQNEAQ (reference sequence). CDR3 in amino acids: CASSPITYRVGNQPQHF. The CDR3 DNA follows: TGTGCCAGCAGCCCCATTACCTACAGGGTTGGCAATCAGCCCCAGCATTTT.

Only one count was recorded for this clone. The V call is TRBV29-1, the J call TRBJ1-2; D is unresolved. V was clipped by 3 bases and J by 1 base, with 9 bases between them. The germline CDR1 and CDR2 sequences are SQVTM and ANQGSEA. The CDR3 spans 13 residues. The CDR3 here is CSVEYRDNYGYTF. CDR3 bases: TGCAGCGTTGAGTACAGAGATAACTATGGCTACACCTTC.

V usage is TRBV15 and J usage is TRBJ1-1, with D unclear. V shed 0 bases and J shed 0 bases, with 11 bases lying between them. Germline CDR1 reads LNHNV; CDR2 reads YYDKDF (reference sequence). This CDR3 region has 16 residues. The CDR3 sequence: CATSRDRRGLNTEAFF. The CDR3 DNA is TGTGCCACCAGCAGAGATCGTAGAGGGCTGAACACTGAAGCTTTCTTT.

This chain connects TRBV2 to TRBJ2-7; TRBD1 matches 7 bases. From germline, CDR1 is SNHLY and CDR2 FYNNEI. The CDR3 totals 16 residues. J was trimmed by 1 base and V by 6 bases; bases with no gene match: 12. This chain's CDR3 is CASSEQTGRRSYEQYF. In nucleotides, the CDR3 is TGTGCCAGCAGCGAGCAGACAGGGCGCCGATCCTACGAGCAGTACTTC. The full variable domain, in which reference TRBV2 and TRBJ2-7 provide the parts outside the CDR3, is EPEVTQTPSHQVTQMGQEVILRCVPISNHLYFYWYRQILGQKVEFLVSFYNNEISEKSEIFDDQFSVERPDGSNFTLKIRSTKLEDSAMYFCASSEQTGRRSYEQYFGPGTRLTVT.

This clone was detected only a few times. An end of the junction differs from the germline gene, which may be a read error. The rearrangement uses TRBV7-7 and TRBJ2-1; no reliable D call. Per the germline V gene, CDR1 is SSHAT and CDR2 is FNYEAQ (reference sequence). The CDR3 loop spans 13 amino acids. The CDR3 bases are TGTGCTAGCAGCTTAGACGGCTACAATGAGCAGTTCTTC. Translating gives CASSLDGYNEQFF.